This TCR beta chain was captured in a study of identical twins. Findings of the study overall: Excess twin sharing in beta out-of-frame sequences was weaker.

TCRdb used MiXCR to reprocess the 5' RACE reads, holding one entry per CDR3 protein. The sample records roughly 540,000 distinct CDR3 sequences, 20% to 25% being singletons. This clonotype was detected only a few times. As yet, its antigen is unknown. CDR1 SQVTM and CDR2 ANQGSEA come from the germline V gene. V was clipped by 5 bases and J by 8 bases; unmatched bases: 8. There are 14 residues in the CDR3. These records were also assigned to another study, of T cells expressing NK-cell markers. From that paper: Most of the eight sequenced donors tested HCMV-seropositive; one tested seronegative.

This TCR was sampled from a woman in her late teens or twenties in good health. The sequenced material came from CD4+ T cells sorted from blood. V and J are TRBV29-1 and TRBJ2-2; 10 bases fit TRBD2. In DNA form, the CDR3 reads TGCAGCGTTCGATCCGGGACTAGCGCAGGGGAGCTGTTTTTT. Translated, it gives CSVRSGTSAGELFF.